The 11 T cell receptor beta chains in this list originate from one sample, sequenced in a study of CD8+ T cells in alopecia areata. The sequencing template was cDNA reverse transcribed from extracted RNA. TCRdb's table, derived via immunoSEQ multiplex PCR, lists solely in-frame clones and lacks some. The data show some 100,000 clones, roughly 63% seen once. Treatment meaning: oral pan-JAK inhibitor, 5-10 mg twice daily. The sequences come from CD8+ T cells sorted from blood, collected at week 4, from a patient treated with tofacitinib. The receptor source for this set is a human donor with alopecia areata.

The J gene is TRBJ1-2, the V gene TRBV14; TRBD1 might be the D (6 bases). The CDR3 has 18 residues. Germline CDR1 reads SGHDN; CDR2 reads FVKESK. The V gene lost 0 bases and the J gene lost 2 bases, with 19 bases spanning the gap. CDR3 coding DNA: TGTGCCAGCAGCCAAGAGTCTCCAGGGGAAAGGAGAAACTATGGCTACACCTTC. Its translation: CASSQESPGERRNYGYTF.

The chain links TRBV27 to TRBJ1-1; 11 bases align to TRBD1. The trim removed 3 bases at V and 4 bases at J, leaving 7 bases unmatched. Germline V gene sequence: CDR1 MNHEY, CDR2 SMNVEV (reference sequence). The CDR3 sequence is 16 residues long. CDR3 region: CASSLYGTGGGTEAFF. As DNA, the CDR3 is TGTGCCAGCAGTTTGTATGGGACAGGGGGTGGCACTGAAGCTTTCTTT.

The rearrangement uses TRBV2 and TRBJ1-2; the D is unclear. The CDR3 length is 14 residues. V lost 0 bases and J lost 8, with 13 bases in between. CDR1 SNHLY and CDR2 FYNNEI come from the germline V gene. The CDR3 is CASSEALGFPGYTF. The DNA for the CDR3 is TGTGCCAGCAGTGAAGCGCTGGGATTTCCCGGCTACACCTTC.

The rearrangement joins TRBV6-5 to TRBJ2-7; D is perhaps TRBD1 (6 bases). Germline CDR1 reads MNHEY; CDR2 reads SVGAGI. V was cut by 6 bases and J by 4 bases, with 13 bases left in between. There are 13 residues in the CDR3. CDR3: CASSLGTKYEQYF. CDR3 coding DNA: TGTGCCAGCAGCCTCGGGACAAAGTACGAGCAGTACTTC.

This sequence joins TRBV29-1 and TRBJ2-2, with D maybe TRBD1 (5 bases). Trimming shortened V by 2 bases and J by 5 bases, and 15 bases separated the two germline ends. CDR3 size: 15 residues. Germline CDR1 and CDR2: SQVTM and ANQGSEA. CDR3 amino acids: CSVEPLGHRTGELFF. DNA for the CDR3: TGCAGCGTTGAACCCCTCGGACACCGAACCGGGGAGCTGTTTTTT.

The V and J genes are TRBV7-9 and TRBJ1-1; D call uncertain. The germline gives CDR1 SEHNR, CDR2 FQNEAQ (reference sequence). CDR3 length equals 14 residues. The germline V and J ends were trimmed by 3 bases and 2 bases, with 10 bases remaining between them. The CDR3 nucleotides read TGTGCCAGCAGCTTTAATCAGATTAACACTGAAGCTTTCTTT. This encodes CASSFNQINTEAFF.

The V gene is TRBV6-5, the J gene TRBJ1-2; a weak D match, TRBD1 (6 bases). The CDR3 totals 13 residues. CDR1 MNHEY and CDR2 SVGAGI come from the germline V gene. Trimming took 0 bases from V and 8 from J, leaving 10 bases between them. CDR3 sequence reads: CASSYSGGGGYTF. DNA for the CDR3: TGTGCCAGCAGTTACTCAGGGGGTGGCGGCTACACCTTC.

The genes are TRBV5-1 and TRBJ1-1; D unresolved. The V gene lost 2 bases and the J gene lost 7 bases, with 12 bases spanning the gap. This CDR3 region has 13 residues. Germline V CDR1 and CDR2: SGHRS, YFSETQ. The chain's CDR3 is CASSFSSLFEAFF. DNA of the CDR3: TGCGCCAGCAGCTTTTCCTCGTTGTTTGAAGCTTTCTTT.

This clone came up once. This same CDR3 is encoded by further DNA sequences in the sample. In DNA form, the CDR3 reads TGTGCCTGGAGTGTAGGGGGCTCCTACGAGCAGTACTTC. This codes for CAWSVGGSYEQYF. The chain joins TRBV30 to TRBJ2-7, with D perhaps TRBD1 (6 bases). This CDR3 has 13 residues. Trimming cost V 0 bases and J 0 bases, with 6 bases left between them. Germline V gene data show CDR1 as GTSNPN and CDR2 as SVGIG (reference sequence).

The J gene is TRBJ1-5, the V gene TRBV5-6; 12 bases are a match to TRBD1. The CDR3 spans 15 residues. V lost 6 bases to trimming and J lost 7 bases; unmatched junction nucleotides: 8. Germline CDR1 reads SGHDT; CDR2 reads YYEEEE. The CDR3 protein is CASTVWGTGGQPQHF. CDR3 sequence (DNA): TGTGCCAGCACAGTGTGGGGGACAGGGGGCCAGCCCCAGCATTTT.

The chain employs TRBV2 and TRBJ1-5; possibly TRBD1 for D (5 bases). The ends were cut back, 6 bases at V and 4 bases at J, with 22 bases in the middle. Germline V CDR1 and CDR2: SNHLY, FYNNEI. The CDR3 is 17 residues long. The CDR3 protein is CASSQDPGTGRNQPQHF. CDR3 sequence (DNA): TGTGCCAGCAGCCAAGACCCAGGGACTGGGAGGAATCAGCCCCAGCATTTT.